This T cell receptor (beta chain) is from a study of blood T cell repertoires in COVID-19. In the study overall: There were acute and convalescent COVID-19 samples, and they came from the United States, Italy and Spain.

Repertoires were generated with immunoSEQ multiplex PCR, while TCRdb's copy carries only in-frame clones and drops some. The table has under 200,000 clones, roughly four fifths seen once. Seattle patients were enrolled while actively infected and followed longitudinally. The V gene end was trimmed by 7 bases and the J gene end by 0 bases; junction bases not matched to a gene: 7. Germline values: CDR1 MGHDK, CDR2 SYGVNS. The CDR3 contains 15 residues. This chain connects TRBV25-1 to TRBJ1-1; TRBD1 agrees at 8 bases. The specimen was peripheral blood. This TCR was sampled from a woman older than 75 with COVID-19, enrolled during active disease. The CDR3 sequence: CASNRQGAMNTEAFF. The DNA of the CDR3 is TGTGCCAGCAACAGGCAGGGGGCTATGAACACTGAAGCTTTCTTT.